A selection of T cell receptor beta chains follows, all from one sample in a study of blood T cell repertoires in COVID-19. The table came from immunoSEQ multiplex PCR; TCRdb's copy has only in-frame clones and leaves some out. Of 50,000 or so clones in the sample, about four fifths were seen once. Material: peripheral blood. The source is a woman aged 55-69 years with acute or convalescent COVID-19. CDR3s include the opening cysteine and the closing phenylalanine or tryptophan. Fields, in order: J gene, D gene, clone size, V gene, CDR3 protein, CDR3 DNA. The D gene is left open where the match is weak. The size of a clone is reported for some rows only, either as once, few or many, or as a class for expanded clones.

J: TRBJ1-3
D: TRBD1
size: .
V: TRBV27
CDR3: CASSSGGSGNTIYF
DNA: TGTGCCAGCAGTTCAGGGGGCAGTGGAAACACCATATATTTT

J: TRBJ2-7
D: .
size: .
V: TRBV6-5
CDR3: CASSYTSGTRPYEQYF
DNA: TGTGCCAGCAGTTACACCTCCGGGACACGACCCTACGAGCAGTACTTC

J: TRBJ2-5
D: TRBD2
size: .
V: TRBV2
CDR3: CASSEEAGLAGETQYF
DNA: TGTGCCAGCAGCGAGGAAGCGGGACTAGCGGGAGAGACCCAGTACTTC

J: TRBJ1-2
D: TRBD1
size: few
V: TRBV6-2/TRBV6-3
CDR3: CASSYSRDRRVSNYGYTF
DNA: TGTGCCAGCAGTTACTCCCGGGACAGGAGAGTCTCTAACTATGGCTACACCTTC

J: TRBJ1-5
D: .
size: .
V: TRBV29-1
CDR3: CSVARASNQPQHF
DNA: TGCAGCGTAGCCCGCGCCAGCAATCAGCCCCAGCATTTT

J: TRBJ2-1
D: .
size: .
V: TRBV28
CDR3: CASSLYRVRNEQFF
DNA: TGTGCCAGCAGTTTGTACAGGGTCCGCAATGAGCAGTTCTTC

J: TRBJ1-2
D: TRBD1
size: .
V: TRBV29-1
CDR3: CSVPWTGQGEVGYTF
DNA: TGCAGCGTTCCTTGGACGGGACAGGGGGAAGTCGGCTACACCTTC

J: TRBJ2-5
D: TRBD2
size: .
V: TRBV5-5
CDR3: CASSLGLAGGPRETQYF
DNA: TGTGCCAGCAGCCTTGGACTAGCGGGAGGGCCGAGAGAGACCCAGTACTTC

J: TRBJ2-1
D: TRBD2
size: few
V: TRBV18
CDR3: CASSPALAGGNNEQFF
DNA: TGTGCCAGCTCACCGGCACTAGCGGGGGGGAACAATGAGCAGTTCTTC

J: TRBJ1-6
D: .
size: .
V: TRBV14
CDR3: CASSRETGNSPLHF
DNA: TGTGCCAGCAGCCGAGAAACAGGGAATTCACCCCTCCACTTT

J: TRBJ2-5
D: .
size: .
V: TRBV15
CDR3: CATSRGGQQETQYF
DNA: TGTGCCACCAGCAGAGGGGGGCAGCAAGAGACCCAGTACTTC

J: TRBJ1-1
D: .
size: .
V: TRBV2
CDR3: CASKVRRIGTEAFF
DNA: TGTGCCAGCAAGGTTCGGAGGATCGGCACTGAAGCTTTCTTT

J: TRBJ2-7
D: TRBD1
size: .
V: TRBV27
CDR3: CASSLNRGYEQYF
DNA: TGTGCCAGCAGTTTAAACAGGGGTTACGAGCAGTACTTC

J: TRBJ1-5
D: .
size: few
V: TRBV7-8
CDR3: CASSSPAAPSNQPQHF
DNA: TGTGCCAGCAGCTCCCCGGCGGCTCCTAGCAATCAGCCCCAGCATTTT

J: TRBJ1-5
D: .
size: .
V: TRBV19
CDR3: CASNPQGHQPQHF
DNA: TGTGCCAGTAACCCTCAGGGGCATCAGCCCCAGCATTTT

J: TRBJ2-7
D: .
size: .
V: TRBV5-6
CDR3: CASSFSTLRGHEQYF
DNA: TGTGCCAGCAGCTTCTCGACCCTAAGAGGCCACGAGCAGTACTTC

J: TRBJ2-3
D: TRBD2
size: .
V: TRBV7-8
CDR3: CASSTRLAGNTDTQYF
DNA: TGTGCCAGCAGCACTCGACTAGCGGGTAACACAGATACGCAGTATTTT

J: TRBJ2-2
D: .
size: .
V: TRBV5-6
CDR3: CASSFIGELFF
DNA: TGTGCCAGCAGCTTTATCGGGGAGCTGTTTTTT

J: TRBJ2-7
D: TRBD2
size: once
V: TRBV5-5
CDR3: CASSKKGDYPSREQYF
DNA: TGTGCCAGCAGCAAGAAAGGGGACTACCCCTCTCGGGAGCAGTACTTC

J: TRBJ1-2
D: TRBD1
size: .
V: TRBV19
CDR3: CASSMGTANYGYTF
DNA: TGTGCCAGTAGTATGGGGACAGCGAACTATGGCTACACCTTC

J: TRBJ2-1
D: .
size: .
V: TRBV6-6
CDR3: CASRVSVNRVNEQFF
DNA: TGTGCCAGCAGAGTCTCTGTGAACCGGGTCAATGAGCAGTTCTTC

J: TRBJ1-2
D: .
size: .
V: TRBV28
CDR3: CASSSLGGGPNYGYTF
DNA: TGTGCCAGCAGTTCCCTTGGCGGGGGGCCTAACTATGGCTACACCTTC

J: TRBJ1-2
D: TRBD1
size: .
V: TRBV6-4
CDR3: CASSDSRNLRGRDGYTF
DNA: TGTGCCAGCAGTGACTCTCGAAATCTAAGGGGGCGGGATGGCTACACCTTC

J: TRBJ2-2
D: .
size: .
V: TRBV6-6
CDR3: CASSPPGTLNTGELFF
DNA: TGTGCCAGCAGCCCCCCCGGGACACTTAACACCGGGGAGCTGTTTTTT

J: TRBJ1-1
D: .
size: once
V: TRBV28
CDR3: CASSLEGVAEAFF
DNA: TGTGCCAGCAGTTTAGAGGGGGTCGCTGAAGCTTTCTTT

J: TRBJ2-7
D: .
size: .
V: TRBV11-2
CDR3: CASSIGQLGEQYF
DNA: TGTGCCAGCAGCATCGGACAGTTGGGCGAGCAGTACTTC

J: TRBJ1-1
D: .
size: few
V: TRBV3-1/TRBV3-2
CDR3: CASTAQEANTEAFF
DNA: TGTGCCAGCACCGCCCAGGAAGCGAACACTGAAGCTTTCTTT

J: TRBJ1-1
D: .
size: .
V: TRBV14
CDR3: CASSLGRRGTEAFF
DNA: TGTGCCAGCAGCCTCGGGAGACGGGGCACTGAAGCTTTCTTT

J: TRBJ2-3
D: .
size: .
V: TRBV18
CDR3: CASSPQGLQNTQYF
DNA: TGTGCCAGCTCACCACAAGGCTTACAGAATACGCAGTATTTT

J: TRBJ1-3
D: .
size: .
V: TRBV6-5
CDR3: CASQTAGNTIYF
DNA: TGTGCCTCTCAGACTGCTGGAAACACCATATATTTT

J: TRBJ2-7
D: .
size: .
V: TRBV21-1
CDR3: CASPSGQGYEQYF
DNA: TGTGCCAGCCCGTCGGGACAGGGCTACGAGCAGTACTTC